A selection of T cell receptor beta chains follows, all from one sample in a study of shared clonotypes between healthy human individuals. Only in-frame clones appear in the TCRdb table, and some are missing; sequencing was by immunoSEQ multiplex PCR. Among about 680,000 clones listed, roughly 70% were seen once. The sample taken for sequencing was memory CD4+ T cells sorted from blood. These receptors originate from a woman in her twenties or thirties in good health. CDR3s include the opening cysteine and the closing phenylalanine or tryptophan. The order of the fields is D gene, J gene, clone size, V gene, CDR3 protein, CDR3 DNA. D genes are given only for firm matches. The listing skips clone size in some rows; elsewhere it reads once, few, many or a size class.

TRBD1	TRBJ1-1	NA	TRBV5-1	CASRQTDRVHTEAFF	TGCGCCAGCAGACAGACCGACAGGGTGCATACTGAAGCTTTCTTT
NA	TRBJ1-1	NA	TRBV15	CATSSGPINTEAFF	TGTGCCACCAGCAGTGGACCGATAAACACTGAAGCTTTCTTT
NA	TRBJ2-5	NA	TRBV28	CASSLVGSGEETQYF	TGTGCCAGCAGTTTAGTGGGGTCGGGAGAGGAGACCCAGTACTTC
NA	TRBJ2-5	NA	TRBV5-4	CASSLDRGGGETQYF	TGTGCCAGCAGCTTGGACAGGGGGGGAGGAGAGACCCAGTACTTC
TRBD2	TRBJ2-5	NA	TRBV29-1	CSVERLAAGETQYF	TGCAGCGTTGAGAGACTAGCGGCAGGGGAGACCCAGTACTTC
NA	TRBJ1-4	few	TRBV4-1	CASSQDWGGKLFF	TGCGCCAGCAGCCAAGACTGGGGTGGAAAACTGTTTTTT
TRBD1	TRBJ2-2	NA	TRBV5-1	CASRRDTGDVGELFF	TGCGCCAGCAGGCGAGATACAGGGGACGTCGGGGAGCTGTTTTTT
TRBD1	TRBJ1-1	few	TRBV7-8	CASSSIPRGRPEAFF	TGTGCCAGCAGCTCGATTCCCAGGGGGAGGCCTGAAGCTTTCTTT
NA	TRBJ2-7	NA	TRBV7-2	CASSQEFRYEQYF	TGTGCCAGCAGCCAAGAATTCAGGTACGAGCAGTACTTC
NA	TRBJ2-5	once	TRBV18	CASSPSRGGETQYF	TGTGCCAGCTCACCATCTCGAGGCGGAGAGACCCAGTACTTC
TRBD2	TRBJ2-5	NA	TRBV11-2	CASSPLGVAGRETQYF	TGTGCCAGCAGCCCTCTTGGGGTAGCGGGGCGGGAGACCCAGTACTTC
NA	TRBJ1-2	NA	TRBV23-1	CASSQSSGRGSGYTF	TGCGCCAGCAGTCAATCGTCAGGGCGAGGAAGTGGCTACACCTTC
NA	TRBJ1-3	NA	TRBV11-2	CASSLHVGAGGNTIYF	TGTGCCAGCAGCTTACATGTGGGGGCCGGTGGAAACACCATATATTTT
NA	TRBJ1-1	few	TRBV19	CASSIAGSTEAFF	TGTGCCAGTAGTATAGCAGGGAGCACTGAAGCTTTCTTT
TRBD1	TRBJ1-1	NA	TRBV18	CASSVSGQVFQTFF	TGTGCCAGCTCGGTATCGGGACAGGTTTTCCAAACTTTCTTT
NA	TRBJ2-7	NA	TRBV29-1	CSVEDYLRTGANEQYF	TGCAGCGTTGAAGACTACCTTCGGACGGGGGCCAACGAGCAGTACTTC
TRBD1	TRBJ2-1	few	TRBV29-1	CSVETGTGGDEQFF	TGCAGCGTAGAGACCGGGACAGGGGGCGATGAGCAGTTCTTC